The T cell receptor beta chain described here comes from a study of beta chain features in type 1 diabetes. The wider study: The patient and healthy donor groups were comparable for age, gender and cell yields. The study's findings and limits: Patients' naive, central memory and regulatory TCRB repertoires appeared more alike than those of healthy donors. Among all four CD4+ subsets, Type 1 diabetes patients had TCRB CDR3s that were moderately but significantly shorter.

The table lists this clone with a few counts. Its antigen is as yet unknown. The germline V gene encodes CDR1 SGHRS and CDR2 YFSETQ. V lost 0 bases and J 6 bases, leaving 10 bases between the germline ends. The CDR3 covers 14 residues. Purity of each sorted population was above 95%. As every portion of the isolated RNA was reverse transcribed, the sequencing read expressed TCRB transcripts. An average of about 3.6 million reads was obtained for naive, central memory and regulatory T cell samples. TCRdb's copy holds only in-frame clones and misses some; the assay was immunoSEQ multiplex PCR. The sample has around 710,000 clones; around 12% are singletons.

This receptor was identified in a man aged 30 to 45 with type 1 diabetes. The genes are TRBV5-1 and TRBJ1-5; no definite D call. The sequenced sample consisted of naive CD4+ T cells from blood. The CDR3 DNA is TGCGCCAGCAGCTTGGGTGACGGGAGTCAGCCCCAGCATTTT. Its translation: CASSLGDGSQPQHF.